These 26 T cell receptor beta chains were all obtained from the same sample, sequenced in a study of blood T cell repertoires in COVID-19. TCRdb keeps only in-frame clones here, not all; method: immunoSEQ multiplex PCR. The table lists just over 650,000 clones, approximately 90% of them singletons, with approximately 0.3% in the top ten. The sequenced material came from peripheral blood. The source of these receptors is a young woman with acute or convalescent COVID-19.

The chain is built from TRBV7-9 and TRBJ1-2; possible D gene TRBD1, 5 bases. The CDR3 loop spans 13 amino acids. Trimming left V 6 bases short and J 10 bases short, with 18 bases between. In germline, CDR1 is SEHNR, CDR2 FQNEAQ (reference sequence). DNA for the CDR3: TGTGCCAGCAGACACACAGGTTCTAGGGACTACACCTTC. This gives the protein CASRHTGSRDYTF.

This chain joins TRBV28 and TRBJ1-1, with a tentative D call TRBD1 (6 bases). The germline gives CDR1 MDHEN, CDR2 SYDVKM. The CDR3 extends over 15 amino acids. Trimming left V 5 bases short and J 0 bases short, with 13 bases between. The CDR3 spells CASSPYRVLNTEAFF. CDR3 bases: TGTGCCAGCAGTCCCTACAGGGTTCTGAACACTGAAGCTTTCTTT.

The chain combines TRBV5-4 with TRBJ2-3; TRBD2 matches at 8 bases. The CDR3 has 17 amino acids. V lost 3 bases and J lost 4; bases outside the gene matches: 13. CDR1 SGHNT and CDR2 YYREEE come from the germline V gene (reference sequence). CDR3 DNA: TGTGCCAGCAGCTCGCCCTACGGGGGGGGTCTTGCAGATACGCAGTATTTT. Amino acids: CASSSPYGGGLADTQYF.

V usage is TRBV20-1 and J usage is TRBJ2-1; weak D call: TRBD1 (6 bases). Trimming took off 5 bases at V and 10 bases at J, with 12 bases between the two ends. The germline V gene has CDR1 DFQATT and CDR2 SNEGSKA (reference sequence). There are 11 residues in the CDR3. CDR3 coding DNA: TGCAGTGCTGGCCGAGGGGGAGAGCAGTTCTTC. Translation gives CSAGRGGEQFF.

This chain uses TRBV12-3 or TRBV12-4 with TRBJ2-5; 8 positions agree with TRBD1. Trimming took 6 bases from V and 5 from J; bases not matched to a gene: 5. The CDR3 consists of 13 residues. CDR3 DNA: TGTGCCAGCAGACGGACAGGGCCCGAGACCCAGTACTTC. Amino acids: CASRRTGPETQYF.

The chain combines TRBV5-6 with TRBJ2-2; D possibly corresponds to TRBD1 (6 bases). CDR3 length: 18 residues. The germline gives CDR1 SGHDT, CDR2 YYEEEE. Trimming cost V 4 bases and J 6 bases, with 25 bases left between them. CDR3 sequence reads: CASSPTPLMTGLPGELFF. The CDR3 DNA is TGTGCCAGCAGCCCTACACCTCTAATGACAGGCTTGCCCGGGGAGCTGTTTTTT.

V gene TRBV5-6 combines with J gene TRBJ2-1, with TRBD1 as a possible D gene (6 bases). The V end lost 4 bases, the J end lost 12 bases, and 14 bases lay between the germline ends. Germline CDR1 SGHDT, CDR2 YYEEEE. The CDR3 is made up of 12 amino acids. The CDR3 DNA reads TGTGCCAGCAGCCTCAAAACAGGGCGGCAGTTCTTC. It codes for CASSLKTGRQFF.

CDR3 residues: CATSDLRQLYQPQHF. In DNA, the CDR3 is TGTGCCACCAGTGATTTAAGACAGCTATATCAGCCCCAGCATTTT. V usage is TRBV24-1 and J usage is TRBJ1-5, with D possibly being TRBD1 (5 bases). Trimming shortened V by 1 base and J by 5 bases, and 11 bases separated the two germline ends. Germline-derived CDR1 and CDR2 are KGHDR and SFDVKD. The CDR3 is made up of 15 amino acids.

This chain uses TRBV7-3 with TRBJ1-2; perhaps TRBD1 as D (5 bases). Trimming removed 2 bases at V and 6 bases at J, with 10 bases between. CDR1 is SGHTA and CDR2 is FQGTGA in the germline V gene. This CDR3 comprises 13 residues. This CDR3 reads CASSLDRNHGYTF. DNA of the CDR3: TGTGCCAGCAGCTTAGACAGAAACCATGGCTACACCTTC. The full variable domain, with the rest looked up from reference TRBV7-3 and TRBJ1-2, is GAGVSQTPSNKVTEKGKYVELRCDPISGHTALYWYRQSLGQGPEFLIYFQGTGAADDSGLPNDRFFAVRPEGSVSTLKIQRTERGDSAVYLCASSLDRNHGYTFGSGTRLTVV.

J is TRBJ2-2 and V is TRBV9, with 7 positions matching TRBD2. CDR3 length: 16 amino acids. Germline V gives CDR1 SGDLS, CDR2 YYNGEE. The trim removed 3 bases at V and 6 bases at J, leaving 11 bases unmatched. CDR3 region: CASSDELAIAPGELFF. CDR3 nucleotides: TGTGCCAGCAGCGATGAACTAGCGATTGCCCCCGGGGAGCTGTTTTTT.

This rearrangement joins TRBV25-1 to TRBJ1-2; 9 bases match TRBD1. This CDR3 is built from 16 residues. V was clipped by 3 bases and J by 5 bases; unmatched bases: 10. CDR1 is MGHDK and CDR2 is SYGVNS in the germline V gene. CDR3 nucleotide sequence: TGTGCCAGCAGTGAGGAGGAGGACAGGGGCGGATATGGCTACACCTTC. It yields the protein CASSEEEDRGGYGYTF.

This chain connects TRBV4-3 to TRBJ2-7; 10 bases map to TRBD1. V shed 2 bases and J 3 bases; nucleotides not matched to a gene: 4. Germline loops: CDR1 LGHNA, CDR2 YSLEER. CDR3 size: 15 residues. CDR3 nucleotides: TGCGCCAGCAGCCAACGGACAGGGGGGTTCTACGAGCAGTACTTC. It translates to CASSQRTGGFYEQYF.

This clone was seen a single time. The chain is built from TRBV4-1 and TRBJ2-3, with D unresolved. The CDR3 loop spans 14 amino acids. Trimming cost V 1 base and J 6 bases, with 11 bases left between them. The germline gives CDR1 MGHRA, CDR2 YSYEKL. Written as DNA, the CDR3 is TGCGCCAGCAGCCAAGTTGGTAGCCTGGATACGCAGTATTTT. It yields the protein CASSQVGSLDTQYF.

Only one count was recorded for this clone. The J gene is TRBJ1-2, the V gene TRBV15; D is possibly TRBD1 (6 bases). The germline V gene has CDR1 LNHNV and CDR2 YYDKDF (reference sequence). The CDR3 consists of 14 residues. V was pared by 2 bases and J by 10 bases, with 17 bases between. The CDR3 DNA is TGTGCCACCAGCAGAAACCGGGCGGCGGGGGCCTACACCTTC. It yields the protein CATSRNRAAGAYTF. The whole variable domain, filled in from reference TRBV15 and TRBJ1-2, reads DAMVIQNPRYQVTQFGKPVTLSCSQTLNHNVMYWYQQKSSQAPKLLFHYYDKDFNNEADTPDNFQSRRPNTSFCFLDIRSPGLGDTAMYLCATSRNRAAGAYTFGSGTRLTVV.

The rearrangement links TRBV5-5 to TRBJ2-7, with D perhaps matching TRBD1 (7 bases). Trimming removed 4 bases at V and 5 bases at J, with 10 bases between. The CDR3 is 12 amino acids. CDR1 and CDR2 from the germline V gene are SGHKS and YYEKEE (reference sequence). CDR3 sequence (DNA): TGTGCCAGCAGCCCCAGGGGGGACGAGCAGTACTTC. Amino acid sequence: CASSPRGDEQYF. Supplemented by reference TRBV5-5 and TRBJ2-7, the full variable domain reads DAGVTQSPTHLIKTRGQQVTLRCSPISGHKSVSWYQQVLGQGPQFIFQYYEKEERGRGNFPDRFSARQFPNYSSELNVNALLLGDSALYLCASSPRGDEQYFGPGTRLTVT.

V and J are TRBV5-6 and TRBJ1-2; D gene uncertain. Trimming left V 2 bases short and J 4 bases short, with 18 bases between. This CDR3 spans 16 amino acids. Germline CDR1 SGHDT, CDR2 YYEEEE. Here the CDR3 reads CASSFVLEFPPYGYTF. DNA of the CDR3: TGTGCCAGCAGCTTTGTGTTGGAGTTTCCCCCCTATGGCTACACCTTC. The full variable domain, its missing parts supplied by reference TRBV5-6 and TRBJ1-2, is DAGVTQSPTHLIKTRGQQVTLRCSPKSGHDTVSWYQQALGQGPQFIFQYYEEEERQRGNFPDRFSGHQFPNYSSELNVNALLLGDSALYLCASSFVLEFPPYGYTFGSGTRLTVV.

The genes are TRBV11-2 and TRBJ1-3; 7 nucleotides line up with TRBD1. Germline V gives CDR1 SGHAT, CDR2 FQNNGV. V shed 6 bases, J shed 0 bases, and the junction held 11 bases outside the gene matches. CDR3 length: 17 amino acids. The CDR3 sequence: CASRPPVWDSSGNTIYF. In DNA form, the CDR3 reads TGTGCCAGCAGGCCCCCCGTGTGGGACAGCTCTGGAAACACCATATATTTT.

This chain connects TRBV20-1 to TRBJ1-2; 9 positions agree with TRBD1. Germline values: CDR1 DFQATT, CDR2 SNEGSKA (reference sequence). The CDR3 sequence is 16 residues long. V dropped 3 bases and J dropped 2; count of bases not matched to a gene: 10. The CDR3 spells CSASDSGTGKNYGYTF. The CDR3 DNA follows: TGCAGTGCTAGTGATTCCGGGACAGGGAAAAACTATGGCTACACCTTC.

This chain links TRBV28 with TRBJ2-3; the match to TRBD2 covers 16 bases. Germline V gene lookup returns CDR1 MDHEN and CDR2 SYDVKM. J gave up 0 bases and V 7 bases, and 13 bases lay outside the gene matches. The CDR3 spans 20 residues. CDR3 sequence reads: CASTPYPGLAGGRSTDTQYF. The CDR3 DNA reads TGTGCCAGCACCCCTTACCCGGGACTAGCGGGGGGGAGGAGCACAGATACGCAGTATTTT.

This rearrangement joins TRBV6-5 to TRBJ1-5; TRBD1 agrees at 9 bases. Germline V lookup: CDR1 MNHEY, CDR2 SVGAGI. The CDR3 has 15 amino acids. The J segment lost 7 bases and the V segment lost 6 bases, leaving 10 bases of the junction unmatched. The CDR3 sequence: CASSSDRGGRQPQHF. For the CDR3, the DNA is TGTGCCAGCAGCTCGGACAGGGGAGGTAGACAGCCCCAGCATTTT.

This clone was observed once. The chain joins TRBV7-9 to TRBJ2-2, with a tentative D call TRBD1 (6 bases). The germline V and J ends were trimmed by 3 bases and 0 bases, with 11 bases remaining between them. Germline CDR1 is SEHNR and CDR2 is FQNEAQ (reference sequence). The CDR3 has 16 amino acids. CDR3 nucleotides: TGTGCCAGCAGCTTTCAGGGGCCCCCGAACACCGGGGAGCTGTTTTTT. It encodes CASSFQGPPNTGELFF.

Only a few counts were recorded for this clone. The genes are TRBV7-9 and TRBJ1-2; D possibly corresponds to TRBD1 (5 bases). The CDR3 runs 14 residues. Trimming took off 2 bases at V and 4 bases at J, with 11 bases between the two ends. Germline lookup yields CDR1 SEHNR and CDR2 FQNEAQ (reference sequence). This CDR3 is CASSLNRQSYGYTF. Here the CDR3 DNA reads TGTGCCAGCAGCTTAAATCGACAGTCCTATGGCTACACCTTC.

In this sample, this clone turned up once. This chain links TRBV5-1 with TRBJ1-1; 10 nucleotides line up with TRBD1. Germline trimming cut 4 bases from V and 3 bases from J; bases unmatched to any gene: 3. The V gene's germline CDR1 is SGHRS and CDR2 YFSETQ. This CDR3 comprises 14 residues. As DNA, the CDR3 is TGCGCCAGCAGCCGGGACAGGGGTGACACTGAAGCTTTCTTT. This translates into CASSRDRGDTEAFF.

This clone was picked up one time. The chain employs TRBV6-5 and TRBJ1-4; D is unresolved. The ends were cut back, 0 bases at V and 7 bases at J, with 15 bases in the middle. The germline V gene encodes CDR1 MNHEY and CDR2 SVGAGI. The CDR3 runs 16 residues. The CDR3 here is CASSYSRAGLVEKLFF. The DNA for the CDR3 is TGTGCCAGCAGTTACTCGAGAGCAGGATTAGTTGAAAAACTGTTTTTT.

Note on this clone: The DNA is left out, because the CDR3 cannot be placed on it with certainty; the CDR3 is given as TCRdb lists it. The chain combines TRBV28 with TRBJ1-6. Germline V gives CDR1 MDHEN, CDR2 SYDVKM. The CDR3 has 19 amino acids, counting both end residues. CDR3 residues: CASSFGSGRTLRDNSPLHF.

CDR3 in amino acids: CASSQEWTRVIYEQFF. In nucleotides, the CDR3 is TGTGCCAGCAGCCAGGAGTGGACTAGGGTCATATATGAGCAGTTCTTC. V gene TRBV3-1 (or the pseudogene TRBV3-2) combines with J gene TRBJ2-1, with 7 bases aligning to TRBD2. Germline V gene data show CDR1 as LGHDT and CDR2 as YNNKEL (reference sequence). Trimming removed 3 bases from V and 8 bases from J; junction bases left unmatched: 13. This CDR3 spans 16 amino acids.